These 5 T cell receptor beta chains were sequenced from one sample in a study of T cells in localized non-small cell lung cancer. Sequenced by immunoSEQ multiplex PCR; TCRdb stores in-frame clones only, minus some. Of fewer than 100,000 clones in the sample, 70% to 90% were seen once. Sequences were derived from peripheral blood, sampled before any cancer treatment. The receptors come from a female donor of 60 years or more with stage I lung adenocarcinoma.

V gene TRBV11-2 combines with J gene TRBJ1-6; D ambiguous. This CDR3 has 14 amino acids. Trimming took off 5 bases at V and 6 bases at J, with 11 bases between the two ends. Germline V gene data show CDR1 as SGHAT and CDR2 as FQNNGV. This chain's CDR3 is CASSAGPRNSPLHF. The CDR3 nucleotides are TGTGCCAGCAGCGCCGGGCCCCGTAATTCACCCCTCCACTTT. The full variable domain, in which reference TRBV11-2 and TRBJ1-6 provide the parts outside the CDR3, is EAGVAQSPRYKIIEKRQSVAFWCNPISGHATLYWYQQILGQGPKLLIQFQNNGVVDDSQLPKDRFSAERLKGVDSTLKIQPAKLEDSAVYLCASSAGPRNSPLHFGNGTRLTVT.

The chain joins TRBV5-1 to TRBJ2-2, with 9 bases aligning to TRBD1. This CDR3 contains 16 residues. V was pared by 4 bases and J by 4 bases, with 8 bases of the junction left unmatched. CDR1 is SGHRS and CDR2 is YFSETQ in the germline V gene. CDR3 coding DNA: TGCGCCAGCAGCCTAATGGGACAGGGAGTCACCGGGGAGCTGTTTTTT. It specifies CASSLMGQGVTGELFF.

The V call is TRBV18, the J call TRBJ1-5; no definite D call. V was shortened by 0 bases and J by 7 bases, with 10 bases between the two germline ends. This CDR3 has 14 residues. Germline V gene lookup returns CDR1 KGHSH and CDR2 LQKENI. The CDR3 coding sequence is TGTGCCAGCTCACCACCCGGGGAAGCCCAGCCCCAGCATTTT. Translation: CASSPPGEAQPQHF. Full variable domain (outside the CDR3, taken from reference TRBV18 and TRBJ1-5): NAGVMQNPRHLVRRRGQEARLRCSPMKGHSHVYWYRQLPEEGLKFMVYLQKENIIDESGMPKERFSAEFPKEGPSILRIQQVVRGDSAAYFCASSPPGEAQPQHFGDGTRLSIL.

This chain uses TRBV7-8 with TRBJ2-7; 10 nucleotides agree with TRBD2. The CDR3 is 17 residues long. V was clipped by 5 bases and J by 1 base; unmatched bases: 11. Germline V gives CDR1 SGHVS, CDR2 FQNEAQ. As DNA, the CDR3 is TGTGCCAGCAGCCCCTCGAGCGGGGGGGTCCCTTCCTACGAGCAGTACTTC. Translation: CASSPSSGGVPSYEQYF.

V usage is TRBV6-5 and J usage is TRBJ2-7, with 8 positions matching TRBD2. Trimming cost V 4 bases and J 5 bases; bases outside gene matches: 10. The CDR3 is 15 residues long. Germline V lookup: CDR1 MNHEY, CDR2 SVGAGI. Written as DNA, the CDR3 is TGTGCCAGCAGTTCGATCGGGGGGGTCCCAAACGAGCAGTACTTC. Translation gives CASSSIGGVPNEQYF.